The 14 T cell receptor beta chains given below trace back to one sample, sequenced in a study of cytomegalovirus exposure and HLA in healthy donors (dated by TCRdb to about 2017). The library was prepared using the immunoSEQ multiplex PCR assay. The immuneACCESS repertoire file appears here via TCRdb, limited to in-frame rearrangements. These files lack a portion of the clones; in checked studies, under half of the deficit traces to unresolved V genes, and the cause of the others is not known. In this sample the table shows about 220,000 clones, about 90% of which occur a single time. The biggest ten clones account for roughly 1% of the sample. Sequencing used PBMCs. Every receptor here comes from a young woman in good health and CMV-seronegative.

This chain links TRBV19 with TRBJ2-7, with 7 nucleotides matching TRBD1. V lost 3 bases to trimming and J lost 0 bases; unmatched junction nucleotides: 5. CDR3 length equals 15 residues. Looked up from germline, CDR1 is LNHDA and CDR2 is SQIVND (reference sequence). The CDR3 region is CASSMGQPISYEQYF. The CDR3 DNA sequence: TGTGCCAGTAGTATGGGACAGCCGATCTCCTACGAGCAGTACTTC. Using reference TRBV19 and TRBJ2-7 for the parts outside the CDR3, the full variable domain is DGGITQSPKYLFRKEGQNVTLSCEQNLNHDAMYWYRQDPGQGLRLIYYSQIVNDFQKGDIAEGYSVSREKKESFPLTVTSAQKNPTAFYLCASSMGQPISYEQYFGPGTRLTVT.

DNA for the CDR3: TGTGCCAGCAGTGGGGGACAGATAGACTCTGGAAACACCATATATTTT. This gives the protein CASSGGQIDSGNTIYF. The gene calls are TRBV25-1 and TRBJ1-3, with 7 bases fitting TRBD1. The J segment lost 0 bases and the V segment lost 4 bases, leaving 6 bases of the junction unmatched. This CDR3 has 16 amino acids. Germline V lookup: CDR1 MGHDK, CDR2 SYGVNS.

The rearrangement uses TRBV10-2 and TRBJ1-1; 9 nucleotides match TRBD1. The germline V gene has CDR1 WSHSY and CDR2 SAAADI. This CDR3 has 18 amino acids. With 5 bases clipped from V and 3 bases from J, the junction kept 16 bases outside the gene matches. The CDR3 region is CASSLKFTGGGSDTEAFF. CDR3 DNA sequence: TGCGCCAGCAGTCTTAAGTTCACAGGGGGCGGGTCAGACACTGAAGCTTTCTTT.

CDR3 DNA: TGCGCCAGCAGCTTGGGACTTCAATCCTACAATGAGCAGTTCTTC. Translating it yields CASSLGLQSYNEQFF. This sequence joins TRBV5-1 and TRBJ2-1; no firm D call. V dropped 0 bases and J dropped 1 base, with 8 bases sitting between them. The CDR3 runs 15 residues. In germline, CDR1 is SGHRS, CDR2 YFSETQ.

This chain connects TRBV10-3 to TRBJ1-2, with a possible D match to TRBD1 (6 bases). The CDR3 sequence is 12 residues long. Trimming took off 4 bases at V and 4 bases at J, with 7 bases between the two ends. Looked up from germline, CDR1 is ENHRY and CDR2 is SYGVKD. CDR3 sequence: CAISVQGYGYTF. CDR3 bases: TGTGCCATCAGTGTACAGGGCTATGGCTACACCTTC.

This chain links TRBV7-8 with TRBJ2-1; a weak D match, TRBD2 (7 bases). This CDR3 is built from 17 residues. Looked up from germline, CDR1 is SGHVS and CDR2 is FQNEAQ. Trimming removed 3 bases at V and 0 bases at J, with 15 bases between. The CDR3 loop is CASSFKWEGGSYNEQFF. CDR3 coding DNA: TGTGCCAGCAGCTTTAAGTGGGAGGGGGGCTCCTACAATGAGCAGTTCTTC. The whole variable domain, remainder taken from reference TRBV7-8 and TRBJ2-1, is GAGVSQSPRYKVAKRGQDVALRCDPISGHVSLFWYQQALGQGPEFLTYFQNEAQLDKSGLPSDRFFAERPEGSVSTLKIQRTQQEDSAVYLCASSFKWEGGSYNEQFFGPGTRLTVL.

V gene TRBV27 combines with J gene TRBJ1-6; the D gene is possibly TRBD1 (5 bases). This CDR3 spans 14 amino acids. Trimming left V 6 bases short and J 6 bases short, with 12 bases between. The germline V gene has CDR1 MNHEY and CDR2 SMNVEV (reference sequence). The CDR3 is CASSPGGVNSPLHF. The CDR3 nucleotides read TGTGCCAGCAGCCCCGGGGGGGTTAATTCACCCCTCCACTTT.

This clone was seen only a few times. V gene TRBV2 combines with J gene TRBJ2-1; TRBD2 might be the D (5 bases). Germline CDR1 SNHLY, CDR2 FYNNEI. CDR3 length: 13 amino acids. The germline V and J ends were trimmed by 10 bases and 14 bases, with 24 bases remaining between them. CDR3 sequence reads: CATSREKAEKEFF. The CDR3 DNA is TGTGCCACCTCAAGGGAAAAAGCGGAAAAGGAGTTCTTC.

This chain joins TRBV6-1 and TRBJ1-1; no clear D. Germline V lookup: CDR1 MNHNS, CDR2 SASEGT. The CDR3 is made up of 12 amino acids. Trimming cost V 6 bases and J 6 bases, with 11 bases left between them. The CDR3: CASRRRAAEAFF. In DNA form, the CDR3 reads TGTGCCAGCAGGAGGAGGGCGGCTGAAGCTTTCTTT.

The J gene is TRBJ2-5, the V gene TRBV29-1; the D gene is possibly TRBD2 (6 bases). This CDR3 is built from 14 residues. The V gene lost 7 bases and the J gene lost 4 bases, with 19 bases spanning the gap. The germline V gene has CDR1 SQVTM and CDR2 ANQGSEA. CDR3 nucleotides: TGCAGCGCCTCAAGGAGACTAGACGCAGAGACCCAGTACTTC. As protein: CSASRRLDAETQYF.

The chain carries TRBV9 and TRBJ1-1; D possibly corresponds to TRBD1 (6 bases). CDR3 length: 12 residues. V gave up 2 bases and J gave up 7 bases, with 9 bases separating them. CDR1 and CDR2 from the germline V gene are SGDLS and YYNGEE. CDR3 region: CASSVEGGEAFF. DNA of the CDR3: TGTGCCAGCAGCGTCGAAGGGGGTGAAGCTTTCTTT.

This clone was detected only a few times. CDR3 in amino acids: CATSPRTSRSYEQYF. As DNA, the CDR3 is TGTGCCACCAGCCCACGGACTAGCAGATCCTACGAGCAGTACTTC. The J gene is TRBJ2-7, the V gene TRBV15; 8 bases agree with TRBD2. Trimming took 5 bases from V and 1 from J; bases not matched to a gene: 7. CDR1 and CDR2 from the germline V gene are LNHNV and YYDKDF (reference sequence). This CDR3 has 15 amino acids. Filled out from reference TRBV15 and TRBJ2-7, the complete variable domain reads DAMVIQNPRYQVTQFGKPVTLSCSQTLNHNVMYWYQQKSSQAPKLLFHYYDKDFNNEADTPDNFQSRRPNTSFCFLDIRSPGLGDTAMYLCATSPRTSRSYEQYFGPGTRLTVT.

The chain joins TRBV30 to TRBJ1-5; 7 nucleotides match TRBD1. This CDR3 has 16 amino acids. Trimming removed 1 base from V and 1 base from J; junction bases left unmatched: 7. From germline, CDR1 is GTSNPN and CDR2 SVGIG (reference sequence). This CDR3 is CAWSGRRDSSNQPQHF. CDR3 bases: TGTGCCTGGAGTGGACGACGGGACAGCAGCAATCAGCCCCAGCATTTT.

V gene TRBV4-2 combines with J gene TRBJ1-2, with D hard to call. The CDR3 is 15 residues long. Germline V CDR1 and CDR2: LGHNA, YNFKEQ. The V and J ends lost 4 bases and 2 bases respectively, with 14 bases between them. DNA of the CDR3: TGTGCCAGCAGCCCCTCCGAGGCGCTCAACTATGGCTACACCTTC. Its protein product is CASSPSEALNYGYTF.